This TCR beta chain originates from a study of Ad26.COV2.S vaccination and SARS-CoV-2 variants. To note about this clone: Its antigen is not identified.

This CDR3 contains 13 residues. Trimming cost V 5 bases and J 7 bases, with 14 bases left between them. The germline CDR1 and CDR2 sequences are SGHTA and FQGNSA. Produced via immunoSEQ multiplex PCR; TCRdb's table is partial and in-frame only. This sample yields approximately 150,000 clones, of which around 86% are seen a single time; 5% belongs to the top ten. Study-wide results and caveats: Vaccine recipients had higher spike-specific TCR breadth than placebo recipients.

This TCR came from a human donor who had recovered from COVID-19. The starting material was peripheral blood, obtained after recovery from COVID-19. This chain connects TRBV7-2 to TRBJ1-1; D might be TRBD1 (6 bases). CDR3 coding DNA: TGTGCCAGCAGCGCCTACAGGGTTAATGAAGCTTTCTTT. Its translation is CASSAYRVNEAFF. Full variable domain (remainder filled in from reference TRBV7-2 and TRBJ1-1): GAGVSQSPSNKVTEKGKDVELRCDPISGHTALYWYRQSLGQGLEFLIYFQGNSAPDKSGLPSDRFSAERTGGSVSTLTIQRTQQEDSAVYLCASSAYRVNEAFFGQGTRLTVV.